This T cell receptor beta chain was identified in a study of T-cell reconstitution after alpha-beta-depleted transplantation in children. To note about this clonotype: Antigen specificity is unknown.

The study's findings and limits: At day 60, the high TCRbeta diversity found in some patients originated from recipient T cells and thymic progenitors that had survived. One year post-transplant, T-cell counts and diversity were largely derived from T cells produced anew. As was reported, about two months after transplant, alpha-beta T cells came from several hundred expanded graft clones.

V was pared by 4 bases and J by 4 bases, with 15 bases of the junction left unmatched. Per the germline V gene, CDR1 is MGHDK and CDR2 is SYGVNS. The CDR3 has 17 amino acids. The TCRbeta library incorporated unique molecular identifiers. One entry per CDR3 protein, called by TCRdb with MiXCR from the PCR reads. This sample has some 600,000 distinct CDR3 sequences; 10% to 15% occur once, and the top ten carry 2.2%. The chain joins TRBV25-1 to TRBJ2-7; 8 bases align to TRBD1. Sequenced material: PBMCs, mostly from graft donor cells, taken 360 days after TCRalphabeta/CD19-depleted stem cell transplant. The TCR comes from a male patient under 18 who had a stem cell transplant for acute myeloid leukemia, so the T cells may come from the graft donor. The CDR3 region has the DNA TGTGCCAGCAGTGGACAAGACAGGGGTCGACCAAATTACGAGCAGTACTTC. Translation gives CASSGQDRGRPNYEQYF.